The T cell receptor beta chain under discussion was sequenced for a study of blood T cell repertoires in COVID-19. Sequenced by immunoSEQ multiplex PCR; TCRdb stores in-frame clones only, minus some. The data hold 300,000 to 400,000 clones, with around four fifths observed a single time. This CDR3 is built from 15 residues. The V gene's germline CDR1 is SGHTA and CDR2 FQGNSA. The V segment lost 5 bases and the J segment 5 bases; nucleotides outside the gene matches: 8. The sample taken for sequencing was peripheral blood. This clonotype was sampled from a man between 25 and 39 years old with active or convalescent COVID-19. This rearrangement joins TRBV7-2 to TRBJ2-1; TRBD2 matches at 8 bases. The CDR3 nucleotides are TGTGCCAGCAGCCCAACTAGCGGAAGTGACAATGAGCAGTTCTTC. Protein product: CASSPTSGSDNEQFF.